This TCR beta chain was captured by sequencing in a study of breast tumors, draining lymph nodes, adjacent tissues. Findings and limits, study-wide: Findings are consistent with lymph node origin and intratumoral expansion of most tumor T cells. Tumor TCR diversity was below lymph nodes but above nontumor tissue.

V lost 6 bases and J lost 6, with 10 bases in between. Germline V gene lookup returns CDR1 PRHDT and CDR2 FYEKMQ (reference sequence). The CDR3 length is 12 residues. This clonotype is medium-sized. Its target is unknown. Using its own MiXCR run on the multiplex PCR reads, TCRdb lists one record per CDR3 protein. The sample has about 63,000 distinct CDR3 sequences; approximately 54% are singletons. This receptor was identified in a female donor with breast cancer. Some clones in this sample may be carry-over from other donors' samples. V gene TRBV13 combines with J gene TRBJ2-3; no clear D gene. Source material: breast tumor tissue. Written as DNA, the CDR3 is TGTGCCAGCAGTTATATCCACGATACGCAGTATTTT. Residues: CASSYIHDTQYF.